This T cell receptor beta chain derives from a study of T-cell memory formation after mild COVID-19. The sample holds a few counts of this clonotype. TCRdb fed the 5' RACE reads into MiXCR, producing one record per CDR3 protein. This sample carries hundreds of thousands of distinct CDR3 sequences, about 20% of them seen once, and the ten largest clones take 7.5% to 9.5%. The CDR3 sequence is 12 residues long. The germline gives CDR1 SQVTM, CDR2 ANQGSEA. The sequence derives from an adult woman who had mild COVID-19 (a few samples of this study predate the infection). Cell type and time point are not known. The chain is built from TRBV29-1 and TRBJ2-5; 8 bases match TRBD1. Sequencing input: PBMCs or a T cell subset sorted from them (not recorded which). CDR3 in DNA: TGCAGTGAGACAGGGGCCCTGGAGACCCAGTACTTC. Its translation: CSETGALETQYF.